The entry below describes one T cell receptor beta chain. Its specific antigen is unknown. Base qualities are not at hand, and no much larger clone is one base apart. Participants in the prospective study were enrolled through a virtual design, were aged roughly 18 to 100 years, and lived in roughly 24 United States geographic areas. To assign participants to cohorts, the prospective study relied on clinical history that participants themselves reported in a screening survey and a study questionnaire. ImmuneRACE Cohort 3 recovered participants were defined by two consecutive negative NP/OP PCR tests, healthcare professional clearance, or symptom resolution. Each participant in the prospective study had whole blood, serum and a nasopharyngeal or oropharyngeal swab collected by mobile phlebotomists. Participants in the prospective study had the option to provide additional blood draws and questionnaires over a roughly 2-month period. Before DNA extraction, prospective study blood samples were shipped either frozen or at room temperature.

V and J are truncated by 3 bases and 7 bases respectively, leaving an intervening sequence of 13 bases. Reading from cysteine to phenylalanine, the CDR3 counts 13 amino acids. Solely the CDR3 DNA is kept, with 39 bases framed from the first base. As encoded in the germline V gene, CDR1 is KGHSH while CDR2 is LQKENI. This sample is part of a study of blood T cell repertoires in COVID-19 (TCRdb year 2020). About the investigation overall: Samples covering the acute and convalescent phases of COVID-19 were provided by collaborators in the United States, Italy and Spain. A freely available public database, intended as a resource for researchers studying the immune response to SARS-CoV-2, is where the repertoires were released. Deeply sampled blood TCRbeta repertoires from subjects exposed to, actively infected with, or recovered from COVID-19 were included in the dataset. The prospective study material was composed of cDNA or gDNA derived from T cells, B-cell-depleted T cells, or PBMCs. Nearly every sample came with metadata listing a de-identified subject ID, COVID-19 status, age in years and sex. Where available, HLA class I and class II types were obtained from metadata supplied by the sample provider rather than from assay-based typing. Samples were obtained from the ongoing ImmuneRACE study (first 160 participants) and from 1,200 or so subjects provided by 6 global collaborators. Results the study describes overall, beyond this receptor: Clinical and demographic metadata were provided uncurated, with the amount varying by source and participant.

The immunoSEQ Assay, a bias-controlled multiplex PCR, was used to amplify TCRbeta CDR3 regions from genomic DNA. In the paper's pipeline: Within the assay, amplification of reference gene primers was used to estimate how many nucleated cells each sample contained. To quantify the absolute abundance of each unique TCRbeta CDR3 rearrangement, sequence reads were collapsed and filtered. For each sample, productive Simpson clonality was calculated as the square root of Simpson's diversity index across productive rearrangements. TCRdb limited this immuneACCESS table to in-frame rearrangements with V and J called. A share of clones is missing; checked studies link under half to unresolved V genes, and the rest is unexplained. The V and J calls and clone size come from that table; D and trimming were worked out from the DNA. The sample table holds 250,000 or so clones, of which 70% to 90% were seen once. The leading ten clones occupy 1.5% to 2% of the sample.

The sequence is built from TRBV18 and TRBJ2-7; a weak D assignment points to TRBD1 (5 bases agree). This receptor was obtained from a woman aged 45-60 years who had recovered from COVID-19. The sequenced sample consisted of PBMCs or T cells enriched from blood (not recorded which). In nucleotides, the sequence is TGTGCCAGCTCACCCTCAGGGTTGGGAGAGCAGTACTTC. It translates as CASSPSGLGEQYF.